The source of this TCR beta chain is a study of cytomegalovirus exposure and HLA in healthy donors (dated by TCRdb to the late 2010s). About the investigation overall: In an earlier analysis of some 610 of the donors, 250 to 350 Gb of sequence data and 100 million or so unique TCR beta sequences from some 170 million T cells were reported. The study used immunosequencing to profile the T cell repertoires of 600 to 850 subjects and linked those repertoires to cytomegalovirus serostatus. Among roughly 400 genotyped donors of the cohort, an average of approximately 240,000 unique TCR beta nucleotide sequences was sequenced per donor, of which roughly 17% were non-productive. To predict cytomegalovirus infection status, the study brought together high-throughput TCR immunosequencing, statistical association of individual TCRs with disease status, and machine learning. Both class I and class II loci were covered by HLA typing, at four-digit resolution. Roughly five DR-DQ haplotypes were handled as single units for association and clustering, since linkage in the cohort was strong. About 300 gigabases of sequencing data and roughly 81 million unique TCR sequences made up an early release that covered 500 to 650 HLA-typed donors. In addition to the first cohort of 666 subjects, a separate validation cohort of about 120 different subjects was used. In an earlier analysis of about 590 of the donors, high-throughput TCR beta sequencing was used to judge whether each TCR beta V gene segment behaved as functional or pseudogenic. Alongside the repertoire data, information on donor age, sex, ethnicity and CMV serostatus was compiled. The aim of the study was to test whether cataloging public T cell receptors could identify signatures of past pathogen exposure. A later genetic analysis used genome-wide SNP genotypes for about three fifths of the 666 donors, treating that subset as a discovery cohort. Typing coverage varied by locus: roughly 620-640 donors for A, B, C, DRB1 and DQB1; more than 500 for DQA1; nearly 610 for DPA1; roughly 450 for DPB1. Of the approximately 400 genotyped donors, over 65% fell in the genetic ancestry cluster associated with self-reported Caucasian donors. A later analysis re-analyzed previously published TCR beta repertoires from hundreds of donors and added high-resolution HLA genotyping to study TCR occurrence patterns. The later analysis used no new phenotypic data to find candidate immune exposures, relying instead on TCR beta sequences and their occurrence across donors. All discovery cohort repertoires had been generated using a single sequencing platform. The paper's findings and limits, for the study overall: Cytomegalovirus status was reported to be diagnosed by the classifier with high specificity and sensitivity in both the original and validation cohorts. The earlier analysis of 587 of the donors excluded roughly 17 rarely observed V segments, including chromosome 9 orphons, because counts were too low. Specific HLA alleles were associated with roughly 16,000 TCR beta sequences at a false discovery rate of 0.05 in a later analysis. A cluster of highly shared sequence variants was judged likely to be a technical artifact of the sequencing pipeline. Several of the top co-occurrence clusters appeared to be linked to parvovirus B19, influenza, CMV and Epstein-Barr virus, according to a later analysis. Most CMV-associated TCR beta chains appeared to be HLA-restricted in a later analysis, and the HLA associations seemed to be driven largely by CMV exposure. A later genetic analysis associated a missense DCLRE1C variant with V-gene and J-gene trimming of TCR beta chains, and an independent cohort replicated the association. For the cohort, immune exposure information was limited to CMV serostatus. Assigning TCR associations to individual alleles was difficult when HLA alleles, especially DR and DQ, strongly co-occurred. Sequencing depth was assumed to be roughly uniform across donors in the presence/absence analyses, though that assumption may not hold. While some public TCRs were present in many individuals, most TCR sequences turned up only very rarely across donors. A later analysis found that HLA-associated TCR beta chains were more clonally expanded and had lower generation probabilities than equally common non-associated chains. A later genetic analysis reported fewer N-insertions in productive TCRs among donors in an Asian-associated ancestry cluster than the roughly 670-donor mean. This cohort had only TCR beta chains sequenced, and the lack of alpha or paired-chain data limited which features could be detected. Correlated functional status among segregating V segments might be attributable to linkage disequilibrium, but an unknown experimental factor could not be ruled out. The authors suggested that the approach could potentially be extended to other disease states and immunological phenotypes. A further reported finding was that TCR beta sequences accurately predicted the HLA-A and HLA-B alleles for most subjects in the first cohort. In the study, approximately 150 TCR beta chains were listed as associated with cytomegalovirus. In vitro tests confirmed that three of the cytomegalovirus-associated TCR beta chains recognize cytomegalovirus antigens. In an earlier analysis of 450 to 750 of the donors, most TCR beta V segments appeared in productive rearrangements about 90% or about 30% of the time, broadly matching IMGT annotations. According to a later analysis, TCR association rates differed among HLA loci, with DRB1 alleles showing the most associated TCRs and HLA-C alleles showing the fewest. Because the 87-base-pair reads could not distinguish some IMGT-functional V segments, including TRBV6-2 and TRBV6-3, those segments were excluded. HLA typing was unavailable for some donors at each locus, so association tests used only the typed subset.

Regarding this clone: Its specific antigen is unknown. No qualities accompany the bases; no much larger clone lies one base away.

The cohort was made up of roughly 670 healthy bone marrow donors. Cohort members were all nominally healthy when sampled, although unrecorded immune exposures were likely present. The donor tested CMV seropositive, placing the donor among the 250 to 350 seropositive members of the cohort. A peripheral blood sample was provided by each donor, and peripheral blood mononuclear cells were used for TCR beta sequencing. The Qiagen DNeasy Blood Extraction Kit was used to extract genomic DNA from the blood cell samples. Libraries were prepared through the immunoSEQ multiplex PCR assay. The multiplex PCR relied on a mix of 60 forward primers for TCR Vbeta segments and 13 reverse primers for TCR Jbeta segments. A multiplex PCR assay on genomic DNA amplified the CDR3 region of rearranged TCR beta genes. Amplified TCR beta libraries were sequenced as 87-base-pair reads on the Illumina HiSeq System. As for the original processing: Across the 600 to 700 repertoires, a later analysis counted 80 million or so unique TCR beta chains, around 11 million of which were shared by at least two donors. A nearest-neighbor algorithm error-corrected the raw reads and collapsed the reads into unique sequences, merging closely related sequences to remove PCR and sequencing errors. CDR3 sequences were aligned to IMGT reference sequences to assign V, D and J gene segments. For a sequence to be retained, at least a six-nucleotide match to both a V gene segment and a J gene segment was required. A rearrangement counted as productive if the CDR3 had no stop codons and remained in frame with V and J, and every other rearrangement counted as non-productive. Following IMGT convention, CDR3 was defined as the stretch from the second conserved V-encoded cysteine to the conserved J-encoded phenylalanine. The earlier analysis of 550 to 650 of the donors excluded any sequence lacking an unambiguous match to a single V gene segment. An earlier analysis of a few hundred of the donors called V segments functional above 56.7% productive rearrangements and segregating when the between-donor standard deviation exceeded 5%. A statistical classification framework was developed to diagnose cytomegalovirus status using the catalog of TCR beta chain sequences. V and J gene assignment, in a later analysis, came from comparing TCR nucleotide sequences with IMGT/GENE-DB human TR gene sequences. In a later analysis, CDR3 sequences and most-parsimonious VDJ recombination scenarios were assigned using the TCRdist pipeline. In a later analysis, every TCR beta chain was defined by the combination of its CDR3 amino acid sequence and its V-gene family, and reads without a unique V-gene family were dropped. To address suspected cross-contamination and a sequencing artifact, a later analysis removed 550 to 750 highly shared, low-generation-probability nucleotide sequences. In a later analysis, a clonal expansion index was calculated for each public chain from normalized within-repertoire ranks of inferred template counts. Generation probabilities in a later analysis came from a VDJ recombination model fitted to out-of-frame rearrangements, and those results were checked against IGoR. Hypergeometric tests were used in a later analysis to score TCR-TCR, TCR-HLA and TCR-CMV co-occurrence, with a repertoire-size bias correction applied to the TCR pairs. In a later analysis, false discovery rates were estimated by permuting HLA or CMV assignments 20 times. In a later analysis, co-occurring TCRs were grouped using DBSCAN, with TCRdist sequence similarity added in when clustering inside HLA-allele-positive subsets. Repertoires with fewer than 30,000 or more than 120,000 public chains, plus five repertoires with anomalous nucleotide sharing, were excluded from co-occurrence clustering. TCRdb took over this immuneACCESS table, retaining in-frame rearrangements with V and J assigned. Such tables are incomplete; in checked studies, under half of the missing clones stem from an unresolved V gene, and the remainder is unexplained. V, J and clone size are taken as reported in that table, and D and trimming were inferred from the DNA itself. Across this sample there are 85,000 to 90,000 clones, with about three quarters seen only once. The ten largest clones represent over 9.5% of the sample.

V and J are trimmed by 10 bases and 4 bases, and the gene matches miss 8 bases of the junction. Measured from the cysteine to the phenylalanine, the CDR3 is 14 residues long. The read is trimmed to its CDR3 DNA, 42 bases read in frame from base 1. Based on the germline V gene (reference sequence), the CDR1 and CDR2 sequences are MNHNY and SVGAGI. The rearranged chain carries TRBV6-6 and TRBJ2-2; 8 bases in the middle match TRBD1. The sequenced sample consisted of PBMCs. The receptor comes from a young man in good health and CMV-seropositive. The CDR3 region: CATMDRVGTGELFF. In nucleotides, the sequence is TGTGCCACCATGGACAGGGTGGGCACCGGGGAGCTGTTTTTT.